Each of the 26 T cell receptor beta chains below was sequenced from the same sample in a study of shared clonotypes between healthy human individuals. TCRdb keeps only in-frame clones here, not all; method: immunoSEQ multiplex PCR. This sample has about 490,000 clones, with less than 80% found just once. The specimen was PBMCs. The receptors derive from a woman between 40 and 55 years old in good health. Some clones in this sample may be carry-over from other donors' samples.

The V call is TRBV7-8, the J call TRBJ1-5; D remains ambiguous. This CDR3 has 13 amino acids. CDR1 is SGHVS and CDR2 is FQNEAQ in the germline V gene. V gave up 1 base and J gave up 3 bases, with 4 bases separating them. CDR3 residues: CASSLVSNQPQHF. In nucleotides, the CDR3 is TGTGCCAGCAGCTTAGTGTCCAATCAGCCCCAGCATTTT.

This clone has only a few counts. This chain connects TRBV4-2 to TRBJ1-1; no firm D call. V dropped 1 base and J dropped 0 bases, with 12 bases sitting between them. CDR3 length: 16 amino acids. Germline values: CDR1 LGHNA, CDR2 YNFKEQ. The CDR3 spells CASSQGVTRVNTEAFF. The CDR3 region has the DNA TGTGCCAGCAGCCAAGGGGTCACCAGAGTGAACACTGAAGCTTTCTTT.

The chain uses TRBV2 and TRBJ1-5; 11 positions match TRBD1. Germline V gives CDR1 SNHLY, CDR2 FYNNEI. After removal of 4 bases from V and 6 bases from J, the junction contained 5 bases not matched to a gene. This CDR3 has 15 residues. CDR3 sequence: CASSGTGGGRQPQHF. The CDR3 DNA follows: TGTGCCAGCAGTGGGACAGGGGGCGGTCGTCAGCCCCAGCATTTT.

The chain couples TRBV7-9 to TRBJ2-7; 7 bases align to TRBD2. The CDR3 is 13 amino acids. With V trimmed by 5 bases and J by 2 bases, 3 bases remained unmatched. The germline V gene encodes CDR1 SEHNR and CDR2 FQNEAQ (reference sequence). The CDR3 loop is CASSGRAAYEQYF. The DNA for the CDR3 is TGTGCCAGCAGCGGGAGGGCCGCCTACGAGCAGTACTTC.

The chain links TRBV18 to TRBJ1-1; 7 positions match TRBD1. Germline trimming cut 4 bases from V and 7 bases from J; bases unmatched to any gene: 0. Per the germline V gene, CDR1 is KGHSH and CDR2 is LQKENI. The CDR3 has 11 residues. Here the CDR3 reads CASSRDSEAFF. The CDR3 coding sequence is TGTGCCAGCTCACGGGACAGTGAAGCTTTCTTT.

This clone has a handful of counts. V usage is TRBV11-2 and J usage is TRBJ1-2; D gene ambiguous. Germline V gene sequence: CDR1 SGHAT, CDR2 FQNNGV. V lost 4 bases to trimming and J lost 3 bases, with 15 bases between them. The CDR3 sequence is 15 residues long. DNA of the CDR3: TGTGCCAGCAGCTCGTTGTCGGGTCGGGACTATGGCTACACCTTC. It codes for CASSSLSGRDYGYTF. Combining the CDR3 with reference TRBV11-2 and TRBJ1-2 gives the whole variable domain EAGVAQSPRYKIIEKRQSVAFWCNPISGHATLYWYQQILGQGPKLLIQFQNNGVVDDSQLPKDRFSAERLKGVDSTLKIQPAKLEDSAVYLCASSSLSGRDYGYTFGSGTRLTVV.

The chain couples TRBV5-1 to TRBJ2-3; possible D gene TRBD1, 6 bases. The CDR3 runs 15 residues. Between the trimmed V and J ends, which lost 1 base and 0 bases, there was a span of 9 bases. Germline CDR1 and CDR2: SGHRS and YFSETQ. Written as DNA, the CDR3 is TGCGCCAGCAGCTTGCTAGGGGGTAGCACAGATACGCAGTATTTT. Amino acid sequence: CASSLLGGSTDTQYF.

The rearrangement links TRBV19 to TRBJ2-2; D perhaps matches TRBD1 (6 bases). The germline V gene encodes CDR1 LNHDA and CDR2 SQIVND (reference sequence). The CDR3 has 16 amino acids. V dropped 5 bases and J dropped 3 bases, with 16 bases sitting between them. CDR3 nucleotides: TGTGCCAGTAGTCCCCAGGGGCCCTCGGACACCGGGGAGCTGTTTTTT. Its protein product is CASSPQGPSDTGELFF.

This sequence joins TRBV18 and TRBJ2-7, with 8 nucleotides matching TRBD1. Germline loops: CDR1 KGHSH, CDR2 LQKENI. The trim removed 5 bases at V and 7 bases at J, leaving 16 bases unmatched. The CDR3 length is 16 residues. The CDR3 protein is CASSLGPGQGAEEQYF. Written as DNA, the CDR3 is TGTGCCAGCTCATTGGGCCCAGGGCAGGGGGCCGAAGAGCAGTACTTC.

The chain recombines TRBV4-1 with TRBJ2-7; no definite D call. V shed 4 bases and J shed 7 bases, with 20 bases lying between them. The CDR3 contains 15 residues. Germline CDR1 reads MGHRA; CDR2 reads YSYEKL. CDR3 nucleotide sequence: TGCGCCAGCAGCCCCGCTCCACAGCCGACTGGTGAGCAGTACTTC. It translates to CASSPAPQPTGEQYF.

The CDR3 spells CASSKTGPYEQYF. CDR3 coding DNA: TGCGCCAGCAGCAAGACAGGCCCCTACGAGCAGTACTTC. The chain combines TRBV5-1 with TRBJ2-7; a weak D match, TRBD1 (6 bases). Germline lookup yields CDR1 SGHRS and CDR2 YFSETQ. V lost 4 bases to trimming and J lost 2 bases, with 10 bases between them. The CDR3 is 13 residues long. Variable domain in full (rest from reference TRBV5-1 and TRBJ2-7): KAGVTQTPRYLIKTRGQQVTLSCSPISGHRSVSWYQQTPGQGLQFLFEYFSETQRNKGNFPGRFSGRQFSNSRSEMNVSTLELGDSALYLCASSKTGPYEQYFGPGTRLTVT.

This clone was seen just once. The V gene is TRBV4-1, the J gene TRBJ2-1; the match to TRBD2 covers 7 bases. CDR1 is MGHRA, CDR2 YSYEKL, per germline. The CDR3 extends over 16 amino acids. Trimming removed 0 bases from V and 7 bases from J; junction bases left unmatched: 9. In nucleotides, the CDR3 is TGCGCCAGCAGCCAAGATAGCCTAGCGGTTAGAAATGAGCAGTTCTTC. Protein product: CASSQDSLAVRNEQFF.

The gene calls are TRBV13 and TRBJ2-1; D uncertain. This CDR3 spans 11 amino acids. The germline V gene has CDR1 PRHDT and CDR2 FYEKMQ (reference sequence). Trimming cost V 0 bases and J 6 bases, with 0 bases left between them. The CDR3 reads CASSLGNEQFF. CDR3 DNA: TGTGCCAGCAGCTTAGGCAATGAGCAGTTCTTC.

Concerning this clone itself: No conserved phenylalanine or tryptophan is present at the end of the CDR3, so a read error is the likely explanation. The rearrangement joins TRBV29-1 to TRBJ1-1; D is ambiguous. The CDR3 sequence is 15 residues long. CDR1 is SQVTM, CDR2 ANQGSEA, per germline. V was cut by 7 bases and J by 4 bases, with 22 bases left in between. CDR3 DNA: TGCAGCGCCGATCCTCCCACAAGAGGGAGCACTGAAGCTTTCCTT. This sequence encodes CSADPPTRGSTEAFL.

The V gene is TRBV5-8, the J gene TRBJ2-7; D could derive from TRBD1 or TRBD2 (6 bases each). From germline, CDR1 is SGHTS and CDR2 YDEGEE. The V and J ends lost 3 bases and 5 bases respectively, with 24 bases between them. The CDR3 length is 17 residues. The CDR3 bases are TGTGCCAGCAGCTCCCGGTGGTTTGGGGGGCGTTCAAACGAGCAGTACTTC. This translates into CASSSRWFGGRSNEQYF.

The chain recombines TRBV5-1 with TRBJ2-7; D is perhaps TRBD2 (5 bases). The CDR3 covers 15 residues. Trimming cost V 4 bases and J 0 bases, with 14 bases left between them. CDR1 SGHRS and CDR2 YFSETQ come from the germline V gene. The CDR3 reads CASSPSSGSSYEQYF. DNA of the CDR3: TGCGCCAGCAGCCCCTCTTCGGGGAGCTCCTACGAGCAGTACTTC.

V and J are TRBV5-5 and TRBJ2-2; D is uncertain. CDR1 is SGHKS and CDR2 is YYEKEE in the germline V gene (reference sequence). V lost 2 bases, J lost 0 bases, and 8 bases lay in between. There are 15 residues in the CDR3. The CDR3 DNA follows: TGTGCCAGCAGCTTTTCCAGAGCGAACACCGGGGAGCTGTTTTTT. Translating it yields CASSFSRANTGELFF.

This clone was picked up many times. V and J are TRBV10-1 and TRBJ1-4, with TRBD1 identical over 9 bases. CDR1 and CDR2 (germline): WNHNN, SYGVQD (reference sequence). This CDR3 is built from 14 residues. Unmatched junction bases numbered 1, after V lost 4 bases and J lost 4 bases. This CDR3 reads CASSGDRVNEKLFF. Written as DNA, the CDR3 is TGCGCCAGCAGTGGGGACAGGGTTAATGAAAAACTGTTTTTT.

The chain employs TRBV5-6 and TRBJ2-6; D is perhaps TRBD2 (6 bases). V lost 4 bases to trimming and J lost 4 bases, with 12 bases between them. The germline gives CDR1 SGHDT, CDR2 YYEEEE. This CDR3 has 15 residues. In DNA, the CDR3 is TGTGCCAGCAGCCGGGAGAGGGAGGGGGCCAACGTCCTGACTTTC. It encodes CASSREREGANVLTF.

V gene TRBV27 combines with J gene TRBJ1-2; D ambiguous. Trimming took off 0 bases at V and 2 bases at J, with 4 bases between the two ends. This CDR3 region has 13 residues. Germline assignment: CDR1 MNHEY and CDR2 SMNVEV (reference sequence). This chain's CDR3 is CASSLSGNYGYTF. CDR3 DNA: TGTGCCAGCAGTTTATCGGGGAACTATGGCTACACCTTC.

As concerns this clone: Other DNA sequences in the sample encode the same CDR3. The chain uses TRBV2 and TRBJ2-1; 8 bases align to TRBD2. The germline V gene has CDR1 SNHLY and CDR2 FYNNEI. The V segment lost 2 bases and the J segment 3 bases; nucleotides outside the gene matches: 3. CDR3 size: 15 residues. CDR3 loop: CASSELAGGYNEQFF. The CDR3 DNA follows: TGTGCCAGCAGTGAACTTGCGGGAGGCTACAATGAGCAGTTCTTC.

This rearrangement joins TRBV6-4 to TRBJ2-2; D assignment may be TRBD1 or TRBD2 (5 bases each). Per the germline V gene, CDR1 is MRHNA and CDR2 is SNTAGT. V lost 6 bases and J 5 bases, leaving 10 bases between the germline ends. The CDR3 spans 13 residues. The CDR3 DNA follows: TGTGCCAGCAGGTCAGGGAGTACCGGGGAGCTGTTTTTT. Translated, it gives CASRSGSTGELFF.

V and J are TRBV18 and TRBJ1-5; 12 bases line up with TRBD1. This CDR3 has 18 residues. The trim removed 1 base at V and 0 bases at J, leaving 4 bases unmatched. The germline V gene has CDR1 KGHSH and CDR2 LQKENI. The CDR3 DNA reads as TGTGCCAGCTCACCACGGGGACAGGGGGCGGGTAGCAATCAGCCCCAGCATTTT. Residues: CASSPRGQGAGSNQPQHF.

In this sample, this clone turned up a few times. A much bigger clone sits one base away, suggesting this may be a read error. Other nucleotide sequences in the sample specify the same CDR3. J is TRBJ2-2 and V is TRBV11-2, with unresolved D. CDR1 is SGHAT and CDR2 is FQNNGV in the germline V gene. The CDR3 is 16 amino acids. Trimming removed 2 bases at V and 3 bases at J, with 13 bases between. CDR3 loop: CASSLNPGRDTGELFF. CDR3 in DNA: TGTGCCAGCAGCTTAAACCCAGGTAGGGACACCGGGGAGCTGTTTTTT.

This rearrangement joins TRBV19 to TRBJ1-1; 7 bases align to TRBD1. J lost 3 bases, V lost 2 bases, and 3 bases had no gene match. Germline V gene data show CDR1 as LNHDA and CDR2 as SQIVND (reference sequence). The CDR3 sequence is 14 residues long. This CDR3 is CASSIQGVHTEAFF. Here the CDR3 DNA reads TGTGCCAGTAGTATACAGGGGGTCCACACTGAAGCTTTCTTT.

The chain combines TRBV28 with TRBJ1-1; the match to TRBD1 covers 9 bases. This CDR3 is 14 amino acids long. Germline values: CDR1 MDHEN, CDR2 SYDVKM. J gave up 3 bases and V 5 bases, and 4 bases lay outside the gene matches. CDR3 protein: CASSTTGGYTEAFF. CDR3 nucleotides: TGTGCCAGCAGTACGACAGGGGGGTACACTGAAGCTTTCTTT. Supplemented by reference TRBV28 and TRBJ1-1, the full variable domain reads DVKVTQSSRYLVKRTGEKVFLECVQDMDHENMFWYRQDPGLGLRLIYFSYDVKMKEKGDIPEGYSVSREKKERFSLILESASTNQTSMYLCASSTTGGYTEAFFGQGTRLTVV.